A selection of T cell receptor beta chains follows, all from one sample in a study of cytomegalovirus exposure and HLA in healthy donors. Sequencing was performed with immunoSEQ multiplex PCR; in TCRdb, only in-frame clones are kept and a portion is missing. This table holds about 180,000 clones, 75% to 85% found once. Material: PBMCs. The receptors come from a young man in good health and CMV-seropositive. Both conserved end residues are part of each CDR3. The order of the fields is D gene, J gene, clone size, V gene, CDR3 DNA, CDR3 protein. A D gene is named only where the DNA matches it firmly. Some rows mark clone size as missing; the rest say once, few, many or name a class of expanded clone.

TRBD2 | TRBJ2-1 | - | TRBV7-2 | TGTGCCAGCAGCTTAGCCGGACTAGCTGTAGATGAGCAGTTCTTC | CASSLAGLAVDEQFF
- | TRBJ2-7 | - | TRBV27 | TGTGCCAGCAGTTTTCACGGGAGTGGAGTGGAGCAGTACTTC | CASSFHGSGVEQYF
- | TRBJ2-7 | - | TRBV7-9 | TGTGCCAGCAGCCCTATTCATAGCGGCTACGAGCAGTACTTC | CASSPIHSGYEQYF
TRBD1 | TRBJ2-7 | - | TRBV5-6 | TGTGCCAGCAGCTGGGACAGGGGGGGAATGAAGTACGAGCAGTACTTC | CASSWDRGGMKYEQYF
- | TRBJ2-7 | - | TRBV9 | TGTGCCAGCAGCGTAGATACACCCTCCTACGAGCAGTACTTC | CASSVDTPSYEQYF
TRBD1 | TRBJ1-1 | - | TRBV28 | TGTGCCAGCAGCTCCGGGACAGGGGGGGTTGAAGCTTTCTTT | CASSSGTGGVEAFF
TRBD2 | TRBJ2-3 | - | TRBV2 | TGTGCCAGCAGTGAAGGGCTAGCGGGAGGGCCGGATACGCAGTATTTT | CASSEGLAGGPDTQYF
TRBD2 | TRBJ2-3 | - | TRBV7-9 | TGTGCAGGTCAGCGGGGGCCTCCATTTGGAGATACGCAGTATTTT | CAGQRGPPFGDTQYF
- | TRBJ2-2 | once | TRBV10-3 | TGTGCCACCTACCCTAGATTAGGGGCGAACACCGGGGAGCTGTTTTTT | CATYPRLGANTGELFF
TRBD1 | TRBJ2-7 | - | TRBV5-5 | TGTGCCAGCAGCTACAGGGGGGCCTACGAGCAGTACTTC | CASSYRGAYEQYF
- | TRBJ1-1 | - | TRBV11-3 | TGTGCCAGCAGAAGGGGAGGTGGAGCTTTCTTT | CASRRGGGAFF
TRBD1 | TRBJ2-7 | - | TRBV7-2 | TGTGCCAGCAGCCAAATAACAGGGGGCGTCGGCGAGCAGTACTTC | CASSQITGGVGEQYF
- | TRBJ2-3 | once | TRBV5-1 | TGCGCCAGCAGAAACAGCGGGTGGGGGGTCCCAGATACGCAGTATTTT | CASRNSGWGVPDTQYF
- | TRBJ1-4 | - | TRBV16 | TGTGCCAGCAGCCAATTTCGGGGACTAGGAAATGAAAAACTGTTTTTT | CASSQFRGLGNEKLFF
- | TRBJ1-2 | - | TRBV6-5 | TGTGCCAGCAGTGCGAGGGGAGGTGGCTACACCTTC | CASSARGGGYTF
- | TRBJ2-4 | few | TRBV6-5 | TGTGAAGGGAGTCGGGAAAGGACCAAAAACATTCAGTACTTC | CEGSRERTKNIQYF
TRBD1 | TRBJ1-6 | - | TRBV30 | TGTGCCTCGAAGCCCTTCTTGGGACAGTCGTCGGGCTCCTATAATTCACCCCTCCACTTT | CASKPFLGQSSGSYNSPLHF
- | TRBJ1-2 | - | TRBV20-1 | TGCAGTGCTAGGGCGGGAGGAGGCTACACCTTC | CSARAGGGYTF
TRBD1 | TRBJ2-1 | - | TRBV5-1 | TGCGCCAGCAGCTTGGTAGCAGGGGGAGTCTACAATGAGCAGTTCTTC | CASSLVAGGVYNEQFF
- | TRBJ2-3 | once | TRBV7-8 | TGTGCCAGCAGCTTAATTCCCGGGAAACTAGGTAGTACAGATACGCAGTATTTT | CASSLIPGKLGSTDTQYF
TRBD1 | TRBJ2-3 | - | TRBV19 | TGTGCCAGTAGTCCGGGGTGGACAGGGGCCAGTCCTAGCACAGATACGCAGTATTTT | CASSPGWTGASPSTDTQYF
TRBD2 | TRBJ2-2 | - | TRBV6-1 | TGTGCCAGCAGTGAAGCGTTGGGACTAGCGGGTGCCGGGGAGCTGTTTTTT | CASSEALGLAGAGELFF
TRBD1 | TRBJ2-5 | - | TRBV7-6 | TGTGCCAGCAGCTTATATGGGGACAGGGAGACCCAGTACTTC | CASSLYGDRETQYF
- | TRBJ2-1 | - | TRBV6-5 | TGTGCCAGCAGTTCACAGGACAGTTCCTACAATGAGCAGTTCTTC | CASSSQDSSYNEQFF
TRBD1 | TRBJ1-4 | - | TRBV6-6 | TGTGCCAGCAGCCACGACAGGGGCAAACTGTTTTTT | CASSHDRGKLFF
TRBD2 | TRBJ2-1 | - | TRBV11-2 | TGTGCCAGCAGCTTAGTTTCGGTGACTAGCAGTTACAATGAGCAGTTCTTC | CASSLVSVTSSYNEQFF
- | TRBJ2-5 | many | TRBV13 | TGTGCCAGCAGCTTAAGACTCGTGAGGCCGGGGGAGACCCAGTACTTC | CASSLRLVRPGETQYF
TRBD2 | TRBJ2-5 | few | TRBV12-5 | TGTGCTAGTGGTCCCAGCGGGAGCGTTGGGGAGACCCAGTACTTC | CASGPSGSVGETQYF
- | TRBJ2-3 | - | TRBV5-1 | TGCGCCAGCGGCGCGGACACAGATACGCAGTATTTT | CASGADTDTQYF
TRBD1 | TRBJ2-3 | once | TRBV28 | TGTGCCAGCAGTTGGACAGGGGACGGGAGCACAGATACGCAGTATTTT | CASSWTGDGSTDTQYF
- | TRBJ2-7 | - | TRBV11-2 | TGTGCCAGCAGCTTTTCGGACACCTACGAGCAGTACTTC | CASSFSDTYEQYF
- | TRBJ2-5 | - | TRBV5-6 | TGTGCCAGCAGCTCGGGACTCCACCAAGAGACCCAGTACTTC | CASSSGLHQETQYF
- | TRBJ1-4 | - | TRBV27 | TGTGCCACCTCACCTAATCCGGGATACTCTAATGAAAAACTGTTTTTT | CATSPNPGYSNEKLFF
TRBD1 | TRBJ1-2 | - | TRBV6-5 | TGTGCCAGCAGGGGGACAGGGGCAAGTAACTATGGCTACACCTTC | CASRGTGASNYGYTF
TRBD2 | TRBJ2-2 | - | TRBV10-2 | TGCGCCAGCGTTAGCGGGAGTTCCTCCTTCCTCGGGGAGCTGTTTTTT | CASVSGSSSFLGELFF
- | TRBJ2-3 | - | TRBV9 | TGTGCCAGCAGCGCCCTCGCGGGTGGGGGCGCCTACACAGATACGCAGTATTTT | CASSALAGGGAYTDTQYF
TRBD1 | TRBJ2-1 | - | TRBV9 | TGTGCCAGCAGCGTAGGGACAGGTCGGAATGAGCAGTTCTTC | CASSVGTGRNEQFF
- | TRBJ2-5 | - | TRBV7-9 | TGTGCCAGCAGTCTTAGCATACTAGTAGGAGAGACCCAGTACTTC | CASSLSILVGETQYF
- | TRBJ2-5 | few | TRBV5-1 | TGCGCCAGCAGCTCGGCCCCCCCGGGTCAAGAGACCCAGTACTTC | CASSSAPPGQETQYF
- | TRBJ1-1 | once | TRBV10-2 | TGCGCCAGCGGTAGGGGCGAGAACACTGAAGCTTTCTTT | CASGRGENTEAFF
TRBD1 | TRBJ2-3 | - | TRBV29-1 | TGCAGCGGGGACAGGGGGTACCCAGATACGCAGTATTTT | CSGDRGYPDTQYF
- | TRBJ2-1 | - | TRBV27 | TGTGCCAGCAGGACCGTTAGCGGTTACAATGAGCAGTTCTTC | CASRTVSGYNEQFF